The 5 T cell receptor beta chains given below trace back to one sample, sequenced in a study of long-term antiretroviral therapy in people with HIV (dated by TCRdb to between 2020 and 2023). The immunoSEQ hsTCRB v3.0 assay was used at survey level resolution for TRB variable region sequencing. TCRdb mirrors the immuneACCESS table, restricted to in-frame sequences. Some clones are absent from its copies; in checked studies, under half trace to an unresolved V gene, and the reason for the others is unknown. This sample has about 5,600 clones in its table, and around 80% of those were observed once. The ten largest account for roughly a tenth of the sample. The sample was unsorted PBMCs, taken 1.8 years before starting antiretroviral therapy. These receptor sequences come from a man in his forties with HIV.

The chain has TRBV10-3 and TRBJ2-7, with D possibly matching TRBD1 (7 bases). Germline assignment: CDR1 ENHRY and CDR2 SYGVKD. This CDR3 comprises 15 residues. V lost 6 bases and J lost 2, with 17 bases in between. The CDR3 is CAIRSRQGGTYEQYF. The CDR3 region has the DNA TGTGCCATCAGATCAAGACAGGGAGGCACCTACGAGCAGTACTTC.

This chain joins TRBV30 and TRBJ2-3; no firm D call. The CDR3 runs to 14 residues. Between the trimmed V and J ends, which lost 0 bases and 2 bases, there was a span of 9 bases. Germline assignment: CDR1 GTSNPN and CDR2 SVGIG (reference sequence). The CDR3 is CAWSVPPFTDTQYF. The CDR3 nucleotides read TGTGCCTGGAGTGTACCCCCGTTCACAGATACGCAGTATTTT.

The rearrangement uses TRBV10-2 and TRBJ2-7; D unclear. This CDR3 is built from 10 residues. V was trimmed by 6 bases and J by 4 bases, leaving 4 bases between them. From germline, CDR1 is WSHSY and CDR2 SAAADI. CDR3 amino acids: CASRGYEQYF. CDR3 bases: TGCGCCAGCAGGGGTTACGAGCAGTACTTC.

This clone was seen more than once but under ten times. The CDR3 sequence: CATSRGLAGGIQYF. The CDR3 DNA reads as TGTGCCACCAGCAGAGGACTAGCGGGAGGCATTCAGTACTTC. This sequence joins TRBV15 and TRBJ2-4, with 13 bases aligning to TRBD2. Trimming took 1 base from V and 9 from J; bases not matched to a gene: 0. CDR3 size: 14 residues. Germline loops: CDR1 LNHNV, CDR2 YYDKDF (reference sequence).

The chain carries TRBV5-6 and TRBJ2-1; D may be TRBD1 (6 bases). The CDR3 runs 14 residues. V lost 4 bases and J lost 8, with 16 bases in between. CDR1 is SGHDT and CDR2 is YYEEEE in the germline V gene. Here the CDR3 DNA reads TGTGCCAGCAGCATAGGGACACTGAGACATGAGCAGTTCTTC. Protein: CASSIGTLRHEQFF.